The 12 T cell receptor beta chains presented below share a single source sample, sequenced in a study of spatial heterogeneity in lung cancer. In TCRdb, the 5' RACE reads were re-called with MiXCR into one record per CDR3 protein. The sample consists of 51,000 or so distinct CDR3 sequences, under 8% of them appearing once. Time point noted: blood at routine non-recurrence follow-up after resection. Unsorted samples of tumor, nontumor lung or frozen PBMC had their whole RNA sequenced. The sequencing here drew on PBMCs, taken at follow-up. These receptors were taken from a female donor with early-stage non-small cell lung cancer.

Only a few counts were recorded for this clonotype. The chain couples TRBV30 to TRBJ2-7; no clear D gene. Germline CDR1 is GTSNPN and CDR2 is SVGIG (reference sequence). Trimming removed 1 base from V and 1 base from J, with 5 bases in between. This CDR3 is 12 amino acids long. The CDR3 protein is CAWSGFSYEQYF. The CDR3, as DNA: TGTGCCTGGAGTGGGTTTTCCTACGAGCAGTACTTC.

This clonotype was recorded many times. The chain recombines TRBV28 with TRBJ1-4, with unresolved D. The CDR3 has 15 amino acids. V was trimmed by 4 bases and J by 8 bases, leaving 17 bases between them. Germline CDR1 is MDHEN and CDR2 is SYDVKM. In nucleotides, the CDR3 is TGTGCCAGCAGTTCTTCTGGGTCGGGAAAGGAAAAACTGTTTTTT. Translation gives CASSSSGSGKEKLFF.

There are many counts of this clonotype. This sequence joins TRBV5-1 and TRBJ2-1, with D perhaps TRBD2 (5 bases). V lost 0 bases to trimming and J lost 10 bases, with 11 bases between them. CDR3 length: 13 residues. Germline V CDR1 and CDR2: SGHRS, YFSETQ. The CDR3 coding sequence is TGCGCCAGCAGCTTGGGAGGGCTGGGCGAGCAGTTCTTC. Translated: CASSLGGLGEQFF.

This clonotype was detected ten times or more. This chain connects TRBV5-1 to TRBJ2-1, with 10 positions matching TRBD2. J was trimmed by 7 bases and V by 0 bases; bases with no gene match: 7. The CDR3 has 16 amino acids. Germline V gene data show CDR1 as SGHRS and CDR2 as YFSETQ. CDR3 coding DNA: TGCGCCAGCAGCTTGGCCCCAGCGGGGGGGCCTAATGAGCAGTTCTTC. It yields the protein CASSLAPAGGPNEQFF.

This clonotype was detected many times. The genes are TRBV6-1 and TRBJ2-2; 8 bases fit TRBD2. The length of the CDR3 is 14 residues. CDR1 is MNHNS and CDR2 is SASEGT in the germline V gene. The junction had 7 bases not matched to a gene; V was cut back by 8 bases and J by 5 bases. DNA for the CDR3: TGTGCCAGCTCGAGGAGCGGGGGTACCGGGGAGCTGTTTTTT. Its translation is CASSRSGGTGELFF.

This clonotype was counted between two and nine times. The rearrangement uses TRBV5-1 and TRBJ1-1; D unclear. Trimming left V 0 bases short and J 4 bases short, with 10 bases between. The CDR3 covers 14 residues. CDR1 is SGHRS and CDR2 is YFSETQ in the germline V gene. CDR3 bases: TGCGCCAGCAGCTTGGGTCCGCTGGTCACTGAAGCTTTCTTT. Translating it yields CASSLGPLVTEAFF.

This clonotype was seen many times. The V and J genes are TRBV3-1 and TRBJ2-7; TRBD2 matches 7 bases. V lost 4 bases and J lost 5; bases outside the gene matches: 11. This CDR3 comprises 15 residues. The germline V gene encodes CDR1 LGHDT and CDR2 YNNKEL (reference sequence). CDR3 amino acids: CASSPARTSFDEQYF. The CDR3 DNA reads TGTGCCAGCAGCCCCGCGAGGACTAGTTTCGACGAGCAGTACTTC.

The J gene is TRBJ2-5, the V gene TRBV3-1; no definite D call. The V gene lost 1 base and the J gene lost 4 bases, with 7 bases spanning the gap. Germline V CDR1 and CDR2: LGHDT, YNNKEL (reference sequence). This CDR3 comprises 13 residues. CDR3 bases: TGTGCCAGCAGCCAAGCGTCGGGAGAGACCCAGTACTTC. Protein sequence: CASSQASGETQYF.

The sample holds many counts of this clonotype. The chain employs TRBV6-5 and TRBJ1-6; D gene ambiguous. The V and J ends lost 2 bases and 13 bases respectively, with 21 bases between them. This CDR3 has 16 amino acids. Per the germline V gene, CDR1 is MNHEY and CDR2 is SVGAGI. The CDR3 loop reads CASSYEATGLLKPLHF. The CDR3 nucleotides read TGTGCCAGCAGTTACGAGGCGACGGGCTTGCTTAAGCCCCTCCACTTT.

At least ten counts were recorded for this clonotype. The rearrangement uses TRBV3-1 and TRBJ2-6; TRBD1 matches at 10 bases. V lost 5 bases, J lost 2 bases, and 12 bases stayed unmatched. The germline CDR1 and CDR2 sequences are LGHDT and YNNKEL (reference sequence). This CDR3 is built from 19 residues. CDR3 region: CASSKYDRGHLAGANVLTF. In nucleotides, the CDR3 is TGTGCCAGCAGCAAGTACGACAGGGGGCATCTTGCTGGGGCCAACGTCCTGACTTTC.

The V call is TRBV3-1, the J call TRBJ2-2, with 14 bases aligning to TRBD2. This CDR3 comprises 18 residues. V gave up 4 bases and J gave up 3 bases; unmatched junction bases: 7. The germline V gene encodes CDR1 LGHDT and CDR2 YNNKEL (reference sequence). CDR3 nucleotides: TGTGCCAGCAGCCCCCAGACTAGCGGGGGGGCCTACACCGGGGAGCTGTTTTTT. It is translated as CASSPQTSGGAYTGELFF.

This clonotype was recorded a few times. This chain connects TRBV7-9 to TRBJ2-7; 9 nucleotides agree with TRBD1. The CDR3 sequence is 12 residues long. Unmatched junction bases numbered 6, after V lost 5 bases and J lost 10 bases. In germline, CDR1 is SEHNR, CDR2 FQNEAQ (reference sequence). CDR3 residues: CASSRTGVHQYF. The CDR3 nucleotides read TGTGCCAGCAGCCGGACAGGGGTACATCAGTACTTC. The full variable domain, its missing parts supplied by reference TRBV7-9 and TRBJ2-7, is DTGVSQNPRHKITKRGQNVTFRCDPISEHNRLYWYRQTLGQGPEFLTYFQNEAQLEKSRLLSDRFSAERPKGSFSTLEIQRTEQGDSAMYLCASSRTGVHQYFGPGTRLTVT.